Detailed here is one TCR beta chain. Its antigen is not known. These data belong to a study of cytomegalovirus exposure and HLA in healthy donors. Whole-study findings and limits: The HLA-A and HLA-B alleles of most subjects were reportedly predicted accurately from TCR beta sequences. In vitro work confirmed that three CMV-associated chains recognize CMV antigens. Researchers reported in a later analysis that a missense DCLRE1C variant was tied to TCR beta V- and J-gene trimming.

J was trimmed by 2 bases and V by 1 base; bases with no gene match: 14. From germline, CDR1 is MDHEN and CDR2 SYDVKM. CDR3 size: 19 residues. In the PCR, 60 Vbeta and 13 Jbeta primers were used. This table comes from immunoSEQ multiplex PCR, and its TCRdb copy is limited to in-frame clones, with some not included. The sample includes 90,000 or so clones, roughly 82% of them seen just once. Sequencing was performed on PBMCs. This TCR was recovered from a man aged 25-40 years in good health and CMV-seropositive. The chain combines TRBV28 with TRBJ2-7; the match to TRBD1 covers 10 bases. The CDR3 nucleotides read TGTGCCAGCAGTTTATTCCGGGACAGGGGCCATACCTATCCCTACGAGCAGTACTTC. Protein product: CASSLFRDRGHTYPYEQYF.